Listed below are T cell receptor beta chains from one sample, sequenced in a study of cytomegalovirus exposure and HLA in healthy donors. Repertoires were generated with immunoSEQ multiplex PCR, while TCRdb's copy carries only in-frame clones and drops some. The sample shows 150,000 to 180,000 clones, about four fifths of them seen only once. Source material: PBMCs. The receptors come from a young man in good health and CMV-seropositive. The CDR3 runs from the conserved cysteine through the conserved F or W. A D gene is named only where the DNA matches it firmly. Clone size appears in some rows only: once, few, many, or a class for an expanded clone.

D: .; J: TRBJ2-1; length: 16; V: TRBV14; size: few; CDR3: CASSQGWGPLYNEQFF; DNA: TGTGCCAGCAGCCAAGGTTGGGGGCCCTTATACAATGAGCAGTTCTTC
D: .; J: TRBJ2-7; length: 15; V: TRBV19; size: .; CDR3: CASSIPYGGLYEQYF; DNA: TGTGCCAGTAGTATACCCTACGGGGGACTTTACGAGCAGTACTTC
D: .; J: TRBJ1-2; length: 14; V: TRBV6-5; size: .; CDR3: CASSYQGTTAGYTF; DNA: TGTGCCAGCAGTTACCAGGGAACGACTGCTGGCTACACCTTC
D: TRBD2; J: TRBJ2-7; length: 13; V: TRBV6-5; size: few; CDR3: CASRGGVAYEQYF; DNA: TGTGCCTCTCGGGGGGGCGTCGCCTACGAGCAGTACTTC
D: .; J: TRBJ2-1; length: 17; V: TRBV27; size: .; CDR3: CASSLSGSQGGYNEQFF; DNA: TGTGCCAGCAGTTTAAGTGGGTCACAGGGGGGGTACAATGAGCAGTTCTTC
D: TRBD2; J: TRBJ2-3; length: 15; V: TRBV27; size: .; CDR3: CASSLYGGGTDTQYF; DNA: TGTGCCAGCAGTTTATACGGCGGGGGAACAGATACGCAGTATTTT
D: TRBD1; J: TRBJ2-7; length: 16; V: TRBV7-9; size: .; CDR3: CASSSDRAGRRNEQYF; DNA: TGTGCCAGCAGCTCGGACAGGGCAGGCAGACGCAACGAGCAGTACTTC
D: TRBD1; J: TRBJ1-2; length: 15; V: TRBV7-9; size: .; CDR3: CASSTWTGGNDGYTF; DNA: TGTGCCAGCAGCACATGGACAGGGGGCAATGATGGCTACACCTTC
D: TRBD2; J: TRBJ2-7; length: 13; V: TRBV11-2; size: once; CDR3: CASRPGGSYEQYF; DNA: TGTGCCAGCCGTCCGGGAGGATCCTACGAGCAGTACTTC
D: TRBD1; J: TRBJ1-2; length: 16; V: TRBV4-2; size: .; CDR3: CASSQASSGTGGGYTF; DNA: TGTGCCAGCAGCCAAGCATCATCCGGGACAGGGGGAGGCTACACCTTC
D: .; J: TRBJ1-1; length: 14; V: TRBV6-5; size: .; CDR3: CASSYNGGSTEAFF; DNA: TGTGCCAGCAGTTACAATGGGGGGTCCACTGAAGCTTTCTTT
D: .; J: TRBJ1-3; length: 14; V: TRBV30; size: few; CDR3: CAWSVGISGNTIYF; DNA: TGTGCCTGGAGTGTCGGGATCTCTGGAAACACCATATATTTT
D: TRBD2; J: TRBJ2-7; length: 16; V: TRBV5-4; size: few; CDR3: CASSRPGTSSSYEQYF; DNA: TGTGCCAGCAGCCGCCCGGGGACTAGCTCCTCCTACGAGCAGTACTTC
D: .; J: TRBJ1-5; length: 15; V: TRBV5-6; size: once; CDR3: CASSPGWGGGQPQHF; DNA: TGTGCCAGCAGCCCGGGGTGGGGTGGAGGACAGCCCCAGCATTTT
D: .; J: TRBJ2-5; length: 14; V: TRBV2; size: .; CDR3: CASSVDRTQETQYF; DNA: TGTGCCAGCAGTGTTGACAGGACCCAAGAGACCCAGTACTTC
D: TRBD1; J: TRBJ1-3; length: 16; V: TRBV6-6; size: .; CDR3: CASSYLGTVSGNTIYF; DNA: TGTGCCAGCAGTTACCTTGGGACAGTCTCTGGAAACACCATATATTTT
D: TRBD1; J: TRBJ1-2; length: 13; V: TRBV5-1; size: .; CDR3: CASSTAGQGGTTF; DNA: TGCGCCAGCAGCACAGCCGGACAGGGAGGGACGACCTTC
D: .; J: TRBJ1-2; length: 14; V: TRBV19; size: .; CDR3: CASSIPGVDYGYTF; DNA: TGTGCCAGTAGTATTCCAGGGGTGGACTATGGCTACACCTTC
D: .; J: TRBJ2-7; length: 15; V: TRBV7-9; size: .; CDR3: CASSPARGTSYEQYF; DNA: TGTGCCAGCAGCCCCGCAAGGGGCACTTCCTACGAGCAGTACTTC
D: TRBD1; J: TRBJ1-6; length: 16; V: TRBV5-1; size: .; CDR3: CASRSGTGGSYSPLHF; DNA: TGCGCCAGCCGGAGTGGGACAGGGGGGTCATATTCACCCCTCCACTTT
D: TRBD1; J: TRBJ1-1; length: 14; V: TRBV27; size: .; CDR3: CASSFGRGLTEAFF; DNA: TGTGCCAGCAGTTTCGGCAGGGGGTTAACTGAAGCTTTCTTT
D: .; J: TRBJ1-5; length: 14; V: TRBV6-1; size: .; CDR3: CASRTGTSNQPQHF; DNA: TGTGCCAGCAGAACCGGGACAAGCAATCAGCCCCAGCATTTT
D: .; J: TRBJ1-5; length: 14; V: TRBV6-6; size: .; CDR3: CASSYSFLYQPQHF; DNA: TGTGCCAGCAGTTACTCCTTCCTTTATCAGCCCCAGCATTTT